This T cell receptor beta chain came from a study of blood T cells in healthy people across ages (dated by TCRdb to between 2014 and 2017). Broadly, across the study: In model experiments, roughly one uniquely barcoded TCR beta cDNA molecule per two T cells was captured by template switching. Using deep sequencing normalized with unique cDNA molecular identifiers, the study measured how TCR beta repertoire diversity changes with age. The donors were split into four age groups: young (average around 16 years), middle-aged (roughly 40), aged (about 56) and long-lived (roughly 80). To avoid experimental bias, donors of different ages were spread randomly across the sequencing lanes. For two donors (one aged 18 to 30 and one aged 80 or older), the study analyzed two additional independent replicas of 1 million unique cDNA reads from the same blood draw.

The CDR3 has 16 amino acids, counting the end cysteine and phenylalanine. Only the CDR3 part of the read is kept: 48 bases, read in frame from the first base. The CDR1 and CDR2 encoded by the germline V gene are SGDLS and YYNGEE. The library was built by means of 5' RACE. TCRdb names Illumina HiSeq 2500 as the instrument used. A second PCR of roughly 7 to 11 cycles was performed with a sample-barcoded 5' primer and a J-beta primer mix. Each TCR beta cDNA molecule received a unique molecular identifier from a template-switch 5' adaptor carrying 12 random nucleotides. At least 2.5 million CDR3-containing paired-end reads were obtained from each sample. First-strand cDNA was synthesized from all RNA with the Mint cDNA synthesis kit, primed by a TRBC-specific oligonucleotide. Following uracil-DNA glycosylase treatment, all cDNA underwent a first 18-cycle PCR with the universal primers M1SS and BC2_uni_R. Under the source paper's analysis protocol: Each sample was normalized by randomly selecting 1 million high-quality reads, each carrying a distinct molecular identifier. Instead of being binned into consensus sequences, reads that shared molecular identifiers were thrown out. MiTCR, set to a Q25 quality threshold and the strictest error-elimination algorithm, was used for CDR3 identification, clonotype clustering and error correction. A nonparametric unseen species model with Euler transformation was used to estimate lower-bound total TCR beta diversity. TCRdb trimmed public reads at Q25 via fastp, called clones via MiXCR and kept in-frame beta chains. Rows with a matching CDR3 protein are joined into one entry that keeps the most common DNA and genes. The V and J calls, along with clone size, are taken from TCRdb and not from the paper's own processing. The sample yields about 640,000 distinct CDR3 sequences; about 54% were counted once. Over 35% of the sample rests with the top ten.

The roughly 39 donors, aged about 6 to 100 years, were systemically healthy Caucasian individuals from Russia. Ten milliliters of peripheral blood were drawn from each donor into EDTA-treated Vacutainer tubes. Ficoll-Paque density-gradient centrifugation was used to isolate PBMCs, with at least 7 million obtained per sample. Trizol reagent was used to extract total RNA from PBMCs, with at least 6 micrograms per sample. For every donor, flow cytometry on a PBMC aliquot measured the percentage of naive CD45RAhigh/CD27high T cells. Points on this clonotype: What this receptor recognizes is not known. At one boundary the junction diverges from the germline segment, which might be a read error.

Results and caveats for the whole study, not just this receptor: Estimates of total diversity from one million sequenced T cells were regarded as lower bounds and underestimates. Compared with the aged group, more naive CD4+ T cells, fewer expanded clones and increased TCR diversity were shown by the long-lived group, suggesting age selection. Conclusive comparison of naive and antigen-experienced compartments was prevented by the profiling of bulk unsorted PBMCs. Donor CMV infection status was unknown, potentially confounding age-related changes in expanded clonotypes. The percentage of naive T cells measured by flow cytometry correlated strongly with observed TCR beta diversity. Observed TCR beta diversity per million T cells fell roughly linearly with age, and a significant reduction was already apparent by age around 36.

The sequenced material came from blood. The chain joins TRBV9 to TRBJ2-3; 10 of the junction bases match TRBD2. This TCR came from a man aged 55 to 70 in good health. The DNA is as follows: TGTGCCAGCAGCGTAGGGGCTAGCGGGGGAACAGATATGCAGTATTTT. This is translated as CASSVGASGGTDMQYF.